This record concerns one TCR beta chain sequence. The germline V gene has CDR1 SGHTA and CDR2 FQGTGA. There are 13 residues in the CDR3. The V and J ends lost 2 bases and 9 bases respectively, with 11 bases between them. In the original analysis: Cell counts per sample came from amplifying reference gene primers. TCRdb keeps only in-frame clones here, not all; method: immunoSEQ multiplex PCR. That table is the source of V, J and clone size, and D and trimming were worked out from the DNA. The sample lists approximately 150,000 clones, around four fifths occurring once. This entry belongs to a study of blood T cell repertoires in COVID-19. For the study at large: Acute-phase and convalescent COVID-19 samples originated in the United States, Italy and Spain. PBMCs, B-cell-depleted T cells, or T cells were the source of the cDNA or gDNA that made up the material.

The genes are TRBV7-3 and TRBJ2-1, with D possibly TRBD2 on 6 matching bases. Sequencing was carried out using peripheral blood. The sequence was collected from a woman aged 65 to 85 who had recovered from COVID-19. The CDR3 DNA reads TGTGCCAGCAGCTTACACAGGAGGGGTGAGCAGTTCTTC. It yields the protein CASSLHRRGEQFF.